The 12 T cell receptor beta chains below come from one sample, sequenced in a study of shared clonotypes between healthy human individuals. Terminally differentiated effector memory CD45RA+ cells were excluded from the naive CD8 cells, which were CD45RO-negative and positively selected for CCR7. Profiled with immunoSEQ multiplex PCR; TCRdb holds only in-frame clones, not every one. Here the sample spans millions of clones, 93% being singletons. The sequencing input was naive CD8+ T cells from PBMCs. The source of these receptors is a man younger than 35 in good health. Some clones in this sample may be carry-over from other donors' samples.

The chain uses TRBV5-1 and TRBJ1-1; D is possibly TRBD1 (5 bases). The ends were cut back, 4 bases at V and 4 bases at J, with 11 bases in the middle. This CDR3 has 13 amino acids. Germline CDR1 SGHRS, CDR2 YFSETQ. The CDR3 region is CASSPGGITEAFF. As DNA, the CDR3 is TGCGCCAGCAGCCCCGGGGGTATCACTGAAGCTTTCTTT.

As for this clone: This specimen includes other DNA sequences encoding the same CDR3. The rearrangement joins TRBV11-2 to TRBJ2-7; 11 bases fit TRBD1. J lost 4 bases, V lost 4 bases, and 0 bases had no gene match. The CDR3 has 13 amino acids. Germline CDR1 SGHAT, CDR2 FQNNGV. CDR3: CASSWDRGYEQYF. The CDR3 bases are TGTGCCAGCAGCTGGGACAGGGGGTACGAGCAGTACTTC.

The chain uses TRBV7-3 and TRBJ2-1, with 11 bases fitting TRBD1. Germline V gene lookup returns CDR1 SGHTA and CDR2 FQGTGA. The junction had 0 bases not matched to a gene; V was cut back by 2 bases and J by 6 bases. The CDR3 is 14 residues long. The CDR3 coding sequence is TGTGCCAGCAGCTTAGGGACAGGGGGCAATGAGCAGTTCTTC. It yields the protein CASSLGTGGNEQFF.

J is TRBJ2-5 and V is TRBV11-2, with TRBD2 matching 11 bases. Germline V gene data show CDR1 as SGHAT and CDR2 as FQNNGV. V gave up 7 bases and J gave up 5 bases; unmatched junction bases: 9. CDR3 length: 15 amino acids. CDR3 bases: TGTGCCAGCACCGACCTAGCGGGAGGATTTGAGACCCAGTACTTC. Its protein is CASTDLAGGFETQYF.

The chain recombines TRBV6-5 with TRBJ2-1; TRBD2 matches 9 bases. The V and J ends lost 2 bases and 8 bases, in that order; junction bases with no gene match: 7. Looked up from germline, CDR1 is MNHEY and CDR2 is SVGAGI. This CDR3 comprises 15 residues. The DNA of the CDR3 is TGTGCCAGCAGTTACGGGCTAGCGGGAATGGATGAGCAGTTCTTC. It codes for CASSYGLAGMDEQFF.

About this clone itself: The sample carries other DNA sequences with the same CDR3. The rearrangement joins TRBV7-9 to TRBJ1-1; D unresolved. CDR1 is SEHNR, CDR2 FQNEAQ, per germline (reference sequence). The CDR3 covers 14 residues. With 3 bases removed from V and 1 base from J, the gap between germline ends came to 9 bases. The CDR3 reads CASSLVSGNTEAFF. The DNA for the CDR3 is TGTGCCAGCAGCTTGGTCTCGGGGAACACTGAAGCTTTCTTT.

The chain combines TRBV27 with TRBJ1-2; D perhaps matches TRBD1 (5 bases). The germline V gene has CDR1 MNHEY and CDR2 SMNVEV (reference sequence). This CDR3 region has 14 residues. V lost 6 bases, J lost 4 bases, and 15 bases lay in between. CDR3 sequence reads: CASSPGPWGYGYTF. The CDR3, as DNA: TGTGCCAGCAGCCCGGGGCCTTGGGGCTATGGCTACACCTTC.

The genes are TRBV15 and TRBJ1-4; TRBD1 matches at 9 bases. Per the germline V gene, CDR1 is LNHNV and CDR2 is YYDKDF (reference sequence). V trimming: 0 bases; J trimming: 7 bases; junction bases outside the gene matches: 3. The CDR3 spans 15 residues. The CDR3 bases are TGTGCCACCAGCAGAGAGGACAGGGGAAGTGAAAAACTGTTTTTT. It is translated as CATSREDRGSEKLFF.

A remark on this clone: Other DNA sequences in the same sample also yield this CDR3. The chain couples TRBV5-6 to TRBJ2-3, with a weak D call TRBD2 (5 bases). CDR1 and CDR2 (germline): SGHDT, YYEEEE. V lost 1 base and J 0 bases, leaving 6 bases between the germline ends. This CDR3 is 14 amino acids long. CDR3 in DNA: TGTGCCAGCAGCTTGCTAGCAAGCACAGATACGCAGTATTTT. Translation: CASSLLASTDTQYF.

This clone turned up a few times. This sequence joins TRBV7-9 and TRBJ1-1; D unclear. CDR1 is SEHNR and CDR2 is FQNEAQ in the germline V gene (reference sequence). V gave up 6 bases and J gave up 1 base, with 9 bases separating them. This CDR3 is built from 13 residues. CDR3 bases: TGTGCCAGCAGACCTACAGAGAACACTGAAGCTTTCTTT. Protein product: CASRPTENTEAFF.

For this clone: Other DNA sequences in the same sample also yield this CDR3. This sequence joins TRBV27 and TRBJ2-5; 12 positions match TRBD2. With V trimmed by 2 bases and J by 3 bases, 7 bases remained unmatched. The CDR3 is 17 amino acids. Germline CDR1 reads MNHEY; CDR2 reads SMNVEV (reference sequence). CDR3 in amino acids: CASSLLGLAGPEETQYF. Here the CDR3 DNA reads TGTGCCAGCAGTTTACTCGGACTAGCGGGGCCCGAAGAGACCCAGTACTTC.

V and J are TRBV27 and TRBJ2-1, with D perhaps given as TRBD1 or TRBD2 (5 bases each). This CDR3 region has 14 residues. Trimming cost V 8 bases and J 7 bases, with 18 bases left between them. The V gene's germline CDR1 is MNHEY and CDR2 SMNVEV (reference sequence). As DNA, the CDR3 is TGTGCCAGCGAGGTACGGGGCGGGCAAAATGAGCAGTTCTTC. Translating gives CASEVRGGQNEQFF.